This T cell receptor beta chain was recovered during a study of high-grade serous ovarian cancer treatment subgroups. Study-wide findings and caveats: TCR relatedness rose with neoantigen level and trended with mutation load. Repertoire similarity ranged roughly 0.11 to 0.85 between tumors of one patient.

This CDR3 comprises 14 residues. The germline CDR1 and CDR2 sequences are SGHVS and FNYEAQ. The V end was cut by 1 base, the J end by 0 bases, with 6 bases between. Tumor tissue was taken before any definitive surgery or chemotherapy was given. Concerning this clone: Antigen specificity is unknown.

Generated by immunoSEQ multiplex PCR, the TCRdb table keeps only in-frame clones and is missing some. Among more than 15,000 clones listed, almost 75% were seen once. The chain is built from TRBV7-6 and TRBJ1-2; D possibly corresponds to TRBD1 (6 bases). The sequencing input was tumor tissue. This sequence was found in a human donor with high-grade serous ovarian cancer. CDR3 coding DNA: TGTGCCAGCAGCTTAGGGACAGCTAACTATGGCTACACCTTC. It is translated as CASSLGTANYGYTF.